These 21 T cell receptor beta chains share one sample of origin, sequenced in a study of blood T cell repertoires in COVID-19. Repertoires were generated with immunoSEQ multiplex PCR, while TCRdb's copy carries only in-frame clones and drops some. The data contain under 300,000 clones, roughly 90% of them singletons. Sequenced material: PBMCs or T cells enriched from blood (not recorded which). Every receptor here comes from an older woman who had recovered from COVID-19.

Here the CDR3 DNA reads TGTGCCTGGAGCTATAAGACTACTCAAGAGACCCAGTACTTC. Its translation is CAWSYKTTQETQYF. The rearrangement joins TRBV30 to TRBJ2-5; D is perhaps TRBD2 (5 bases). Trimming stripped 3 bases from V and 2 bases from J, with 13 bases between. The germline gives CDR1 GTSNPN, CDR2 SVGIG (reference sequence). The CDR3 runs 14 residues.

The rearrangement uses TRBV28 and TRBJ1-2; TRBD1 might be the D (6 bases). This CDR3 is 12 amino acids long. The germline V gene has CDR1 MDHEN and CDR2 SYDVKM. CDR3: CALGGVSYGYTF. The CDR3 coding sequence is TGTGCTTTAGGGGGGGTTAGCTATGGCTACACCTTC.

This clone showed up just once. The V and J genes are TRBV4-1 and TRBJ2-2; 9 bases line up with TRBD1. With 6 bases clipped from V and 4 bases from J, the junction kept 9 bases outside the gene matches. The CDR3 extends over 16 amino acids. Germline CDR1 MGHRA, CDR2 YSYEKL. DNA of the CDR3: TGCGCCAGCAGACCACAGGGGGCGGTCGGCACCGGGGAGCTGTTTTTT. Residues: CASRPQGAVGTGELFF.

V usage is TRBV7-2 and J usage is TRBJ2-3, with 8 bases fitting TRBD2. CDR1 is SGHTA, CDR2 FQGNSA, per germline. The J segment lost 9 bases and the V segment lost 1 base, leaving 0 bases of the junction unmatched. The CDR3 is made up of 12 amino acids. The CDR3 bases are TGTGCCAGCAGCTTAGAGCGGGGGACGCAGTATTTT. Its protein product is CASSLERGTQYF. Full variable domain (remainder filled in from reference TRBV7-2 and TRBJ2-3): GAGVSQSPSNKVTEKGKDVELRCDPISGHTALYWYRQSLGQGLEFLIYFQGNSAPDKSGLPSDRFSAERTGGSVSTLTIQRTQQEDSAVYLCASSLERGTQYFGPGTRLTVL.

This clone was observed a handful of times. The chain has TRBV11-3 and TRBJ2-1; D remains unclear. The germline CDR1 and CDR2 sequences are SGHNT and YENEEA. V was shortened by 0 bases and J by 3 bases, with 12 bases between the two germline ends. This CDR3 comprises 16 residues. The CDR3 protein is CASSLDPAVGYNEQFF. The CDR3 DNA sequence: TGTGCCAGCAGCTTAGATCCCGCGGTTGGCTACAATGAGCAGTTCTTC.

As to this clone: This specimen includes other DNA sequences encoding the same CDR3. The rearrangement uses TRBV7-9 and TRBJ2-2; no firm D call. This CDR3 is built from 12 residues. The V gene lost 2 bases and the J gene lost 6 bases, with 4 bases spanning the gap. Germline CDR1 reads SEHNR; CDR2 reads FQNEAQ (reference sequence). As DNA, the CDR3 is TGTGCCAGCAGCTTACGGGCCGGGGAGCTGTTTTTT. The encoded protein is CASSLRAGELFF.

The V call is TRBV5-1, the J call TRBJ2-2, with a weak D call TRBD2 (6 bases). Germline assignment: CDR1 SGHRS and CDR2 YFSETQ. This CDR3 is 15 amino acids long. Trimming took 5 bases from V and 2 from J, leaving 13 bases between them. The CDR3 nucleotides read TGCGCCAGCAGGACTGGCGGGATTAACACCGGGGAGCTGTTTTTT. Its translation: CASRTGGINTGELFF.

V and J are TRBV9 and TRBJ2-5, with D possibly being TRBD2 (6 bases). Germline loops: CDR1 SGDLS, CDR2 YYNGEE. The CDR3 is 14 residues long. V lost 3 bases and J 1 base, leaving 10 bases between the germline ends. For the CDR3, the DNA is TGTGCCAGCAGCGCGGGTAGCGGCCAAGAGACCCAGTACTTC. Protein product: CASSAGSGQETQYF.

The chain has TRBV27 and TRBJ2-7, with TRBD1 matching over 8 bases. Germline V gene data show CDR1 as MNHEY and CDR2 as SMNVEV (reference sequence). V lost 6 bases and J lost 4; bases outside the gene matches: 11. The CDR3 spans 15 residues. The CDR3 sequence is CASSTKDRAGYEQYF. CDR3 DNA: TGTGCCAGCAGCACAAAGGACAGGGCCGGTTACGAGCAGTACTTC.

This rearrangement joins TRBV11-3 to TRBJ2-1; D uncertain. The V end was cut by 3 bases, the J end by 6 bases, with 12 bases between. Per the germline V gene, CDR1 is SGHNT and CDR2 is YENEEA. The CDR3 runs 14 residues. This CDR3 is CASSLAPAANEQFF. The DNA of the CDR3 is TGTGCCAGCAGCTTGGCTCCCGCTGCCAATGAGCAGTTCTTC. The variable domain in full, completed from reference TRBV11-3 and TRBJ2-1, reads EAGVVQSPRYKIIEKKQPVAFWCNPISGHNTLYWYLQNLGQGPELLIRYENEEAVDDSQLPKDRFSAERLKGVDSTLKIQPAELGDSAVYLCASSLAPAANEQFFGPGTRLTVL.

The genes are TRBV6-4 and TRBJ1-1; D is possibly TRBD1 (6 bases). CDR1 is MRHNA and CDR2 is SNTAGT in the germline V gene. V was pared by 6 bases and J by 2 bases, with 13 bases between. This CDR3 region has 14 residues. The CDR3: CASRETGLNTEAFF. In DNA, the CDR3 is TGTGCCAGCAGAGAAACAGGGTTAAACACTGAAGCTTTCTTT.

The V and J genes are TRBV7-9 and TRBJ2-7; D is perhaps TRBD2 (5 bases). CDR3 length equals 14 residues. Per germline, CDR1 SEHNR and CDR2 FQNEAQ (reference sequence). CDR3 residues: CAIGLAGGTYEQYF. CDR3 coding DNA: TGTGCTATCGGACTGGCGGGCGGTACCTACGAGCAGTACTTC.

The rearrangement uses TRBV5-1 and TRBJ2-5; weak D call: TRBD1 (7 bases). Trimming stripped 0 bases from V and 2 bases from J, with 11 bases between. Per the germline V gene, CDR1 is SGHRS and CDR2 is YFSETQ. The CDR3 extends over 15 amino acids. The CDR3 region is CASSLAQGTQETQYF. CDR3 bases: TGCGCCAGCAGCTTGGCACAGGGGACTCAAGAGACCCAGTACTTC. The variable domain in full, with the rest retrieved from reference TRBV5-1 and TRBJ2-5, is KAGVTQTPRYLIKTRGQQVTLSCSPISGHRSVSWYQQTPGQGLQFLFEYFSETQRNKGNFPGRFSGRQFSNSRSEMNVSTLELGDSALYLCASSLAQGTQETQYFGPGTRLLVL.

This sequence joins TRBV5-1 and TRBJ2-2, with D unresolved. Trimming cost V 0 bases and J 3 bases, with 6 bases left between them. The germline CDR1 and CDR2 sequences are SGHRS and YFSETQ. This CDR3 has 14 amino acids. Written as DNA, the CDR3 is TGCGCCAGCAGCTTGGTCACAGACACCGGGGAGCTGTTTTTT. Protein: CASSLVTDTGELFF.

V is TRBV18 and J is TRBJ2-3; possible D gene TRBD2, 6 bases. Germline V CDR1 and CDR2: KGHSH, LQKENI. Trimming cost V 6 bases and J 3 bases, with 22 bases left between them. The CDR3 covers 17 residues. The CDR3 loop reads CASSSQGPGLRTDTQYF. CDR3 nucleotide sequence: TGTGCCAGCTCTTCGCAGGGCCCGGGACTCCGTACAGATACGCAGTATTTT. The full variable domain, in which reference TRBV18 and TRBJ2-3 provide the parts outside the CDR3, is NAGVMQNPRHLVRRRGQEARLRCSPMKGHSHVYWYRQLPEEGLKFMVYLQKENIIDESGMPKERFSAEFPKEGPSILRIQQVVRGDSAAYFCASSSQGPGLRTDTQYFGPGTRLTVL.

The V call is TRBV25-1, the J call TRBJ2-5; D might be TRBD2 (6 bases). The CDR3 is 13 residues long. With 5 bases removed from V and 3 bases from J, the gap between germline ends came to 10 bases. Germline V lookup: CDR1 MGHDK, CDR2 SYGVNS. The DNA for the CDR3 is TGTGCCAGCAGTTTTCCGGGGGAAGAGACCCAGTACTTC. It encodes CASSFPGEETQYF.

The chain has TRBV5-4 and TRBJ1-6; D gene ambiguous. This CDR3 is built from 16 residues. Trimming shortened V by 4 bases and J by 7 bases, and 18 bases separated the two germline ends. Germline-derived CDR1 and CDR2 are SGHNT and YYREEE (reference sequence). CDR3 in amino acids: CASSPGLVAPNSPLHF. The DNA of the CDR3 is TGTGCCAGCAGCCCAGGACTGGTTGCCCCCAATTCACCCCTCCACTTT.

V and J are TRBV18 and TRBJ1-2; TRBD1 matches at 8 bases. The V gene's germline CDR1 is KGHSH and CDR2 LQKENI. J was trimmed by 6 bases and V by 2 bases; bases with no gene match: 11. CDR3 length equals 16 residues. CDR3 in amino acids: CASSPGEQGAGDGYTF. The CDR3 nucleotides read TGTGCCAGCTCACCAGGGGAGCAGGGGGCCGGAGATGGCTACACCTTC.

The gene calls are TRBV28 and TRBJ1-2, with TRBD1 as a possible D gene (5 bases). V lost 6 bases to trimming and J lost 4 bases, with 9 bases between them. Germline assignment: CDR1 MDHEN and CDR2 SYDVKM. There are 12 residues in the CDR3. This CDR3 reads CASSEDSYGYTF. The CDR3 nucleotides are TGTGCCAGCAGCGAAGACAGCTATGGCTACACCTTC.

The DNA of the CDR3 is TGTGCCAGCAGCCACACTAGCGGGGATACGCAGTATTTT. Encoded protein: CASSHTSGDTQYF. The gene calls are TRBV3-1 (or the pseudogene TRBV3-2) and TRBJ2-3; the match to TRBD2 covers 9 bases. The CDR3 totals 13 residues. Germline values: CDR1 LGHDT, CDR2 YNNKEL (reference sequence). V lost 3 bases and J lost 6; bases outside the gene matches: 1.

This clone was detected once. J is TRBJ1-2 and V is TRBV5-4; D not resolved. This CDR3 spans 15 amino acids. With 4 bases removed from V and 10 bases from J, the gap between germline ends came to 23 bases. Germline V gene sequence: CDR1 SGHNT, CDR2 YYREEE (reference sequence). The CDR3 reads CASSKEAKNPIDYTF. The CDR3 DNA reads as TGTGCCAGCAGCAAGGAGGCGAAAAACCCTATTGACTACACCTTC.